This TCR beta chain was captured by sequencing in a study of somatic mutations in cytotoxic T cells in rheumatoid arthritis. TCRdb keeps only in-frame clones here, not all; method: immunoSEQ multiplex PCR. The table lists under 12,000 clones, about 80% of them singletons, with over 7% in the top ten. The ends lost 4 bases at V and 6 bases at J; junction bases unmatched: 4. The CDR3 is made up of 13 amino acids. Looked up from germline, CDR1 is SQVTM and CDR2 is ANQGSEA. This sequence originates from a woman in her sixties with rheumatoid arthritis. V gene TRBV29-1 combines with J gene TRBJ2-1; the match to TRBD2 covers 9 bases. Source material: CD8+ T cells sorted from blood. The CDR3 coding sequence is TGCAGCGTTGTCGGCGGGAGGGCCAATGAGCAGTTCTTC. It yields the protein CSVVGGRANEQFF.